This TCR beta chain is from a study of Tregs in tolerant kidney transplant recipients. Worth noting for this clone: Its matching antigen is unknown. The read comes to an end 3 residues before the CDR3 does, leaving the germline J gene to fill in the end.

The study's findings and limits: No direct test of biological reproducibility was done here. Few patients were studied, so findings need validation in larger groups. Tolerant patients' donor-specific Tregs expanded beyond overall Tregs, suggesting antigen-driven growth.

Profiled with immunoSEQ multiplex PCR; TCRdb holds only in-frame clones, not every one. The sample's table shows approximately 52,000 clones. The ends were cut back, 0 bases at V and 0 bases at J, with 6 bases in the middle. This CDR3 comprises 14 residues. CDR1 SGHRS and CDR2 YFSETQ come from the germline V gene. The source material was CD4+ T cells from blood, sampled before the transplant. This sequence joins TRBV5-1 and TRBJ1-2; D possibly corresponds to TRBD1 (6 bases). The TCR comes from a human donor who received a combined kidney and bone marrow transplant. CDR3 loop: CASSLDRANYGYTF. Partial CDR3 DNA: TGCGCCAGCAGCTTGGACAGGGCTAACTATGGC.